This T cell receptor (beta chain) appears in the sequencing data of a study of blood T cell repertoires in COVID-19. Some clones are missing from TCRdb's copy, which holds only in-frame ones; the method was immunoSEQ multiplex PCR. The sample carries 120,000 or so clones, over 85% recorded once. J was trimmed by 7 bases and V by 2 bases; bases with no gene match: 4. CDR3 length equals 14 residues. In germline, CDR1 is MGHDK, CDR2 SYGVNS. The rearrangement uses TRBV25-1 and TRBJ1-4; 7 bases agree with TRBD1. The specimen sequenced was peripheral blood. The receptor was isolated from a man in his sixties with COVID-19, enrolled during active disease. The CDR3 sequence is CASSEQQGFEKLFF. CDR3 DNA sequence: TGTGCCAGCAGTGAACAACAGGGGTTTGAAAAACTGTTTTTT. Full variable domain (rest looked up from reference TRBV25-1 and TRBJ1-4): EADIYQTPRYLVIGTGKKITLECSQTMGHDKMYWYQQDPGMELHLIHYSYGVNSTEKGDLSSESTVSRIRTEHFPLTLESARPSHTSQYLCASSEQQGFEKLFFGSGTQLSVL.